One sample yielded the 8 T cell receptor beta chains listed below, sequenced in a study of cytomegalovirus exposure and HLA in healthy donors. Amplification used 60 Vbeta primers and 13 Jbeta primers. Assay: immunoSEQ multiplex PCR; the TCRdb copy retains only in-frame clones and omits some. Of about 100,000 clones in the sample, about 80% are singletons; the top ten hold approximately 2.8%. Specimen: PBMCs. Receptor source: a woman aged 40-49 years in good health and CMV-seronegative.

This sequence joins TRBV4-3 and TRBJ2-7; 10 positions agree with TRBD2. CDR3 length: 18 amino acids. CDR1 and CDR2 (germline): LGHNA, YSLEER. J was trimmed by 1 base and V by 4 bases; bases with no gene match: 13. This CDR3 is CASSPTGASGSWSYEQYF. The CDR3 DNA reads TGCGCCAGCAGCCCCACCGGAGCTAGCGGGAGTTGGTCCTACGAGCAGTACTTC.

This clone was seen more than once but under ten times. This chain joins TRBV29-1 and TRBJ1-2; no definite D call. The germline V gene encodes CDR1 SQVTM and CDR2 ANQGSEA. The CDR3 has 12 amino acids. V lost 1 base, J lost 8 bases, and 11 bases lay in between. The CDR3 is CSVEGPPGGYTF. The CDR3 DNA reads as TGCAGCGTTGAAGGGCCCCCCGGGGGCTACACCTTC. The entire variable domain, with the rest obtained from reference TRBV29-1 and TRBJ1-2, is as follows: SAVISQKPSRDICQRGTSLTIQCQVDSQVTMMFWYRQQPGQSLTLIATANQGSEATYESGFVIDKFPISRPNLTFSTLTVSNMSPEDSSIYLCSVEGPPGGYTFGSGTRLTVV.

This rearrangement joins TRBV29-1 to TRBJ2-3; 12 nucleotides line up with TRBD2. This CDR3 has 15 residues. From germline, CDR1 is SQVTM and CDR2 ANQGSEA. The trim removed 8 bases at V and 2 bases at J, leaving 8 bases unmatched. The CDR3 loop reads CSSKGLAGPTDTQYF. For the CDR3, the DNA is TGCAGCTCAAAAGGACTAGCGGGGCCCACAGATACGCAGTATTTT.

The chain recombines TRBV27 with TRBJ2-5; 12 nucleotides agree with TRBD2. The CDR3 totals 14 residues. Germline V CDR1 and CDR2: MNHEY, SMNVEV (reference sequence). V shed 6 bases, J shed 5 bases, and the junction held 4 bases outside the gene matches. The CDR3 DNA sequence: TGTGCCAGCAGATCCGGGACTAGCGGGGAGACCCAGTACTTC. Protein sequence: CASRSGTSGETQYF.

This chain's CDR3 is CATSRDLAGGETQYF. CDR3 nucleotide sequence: TGTGCCACCAGCAGAGATCTAGCGGGAGGAGAGACCCAGTACTTC. The chain combines TRBV15 with TRBJ2-5; TRBD2 matches at 11 bases. The CDR3 contains 15 residues. With 0 bases clipped from V and 4 bases from J, the junction kept 1 base outside the gene matches. CDR1 and CDR2 from the germline V gene are LNHNV and YYDKDF (reference sequence).

The CDR3 is CASSRTSGSRSYEQYF. DNA of the CDR3: TGTGCCAGCAGCCGGACTAGCGGGAGCCGATCCTACGAGCAGTACTTC. This chain links TRBV7-2 with TRBJ2-7; 13 positions match TRBD2. The germline CDR1 and CDR2 sequences are SGHTA and FQGNSA. V lost 5 bases to trimming and J lost 1 base; unmatched junction nucleotides: 5. The CDR3 covers 16 residues.

The V gene is TRBV7-2, the J gene TRBJ2-1, with 8 bases lining up with TRBD2. CDR3 length: 16 residues. V trimming: 1 base; J trimming: 5 bases; junction bases outside the gene matches: 7. The germline V gene encodes CDR1 SGHTA and CDR2 FQGNSA. The CDR3 DNA reads TGTGCCAGCAGCTTAGGTTTTAGCGGGGATAACAATGAGCAGTTCTTC. This sequence encodes CASSLGFSGDNNEQFF.

V usage is TRBV7-2 and J usage is TRBJ1-1; 7 bases are shared with TRBD1. CDR1 SGHTA and CDR2 FQGNSA come from the germline V gene. V lost 5 bases, J lost 1 base, and 4 bases stayed unmatched. The CDR3 has 14 amino acids. The CDR3 coding sequence is TGTGCCAGCAGCCCCACAGGGGAGAACACTGAAGCTTTCTTT. Translation: CASSPTGENTEAFF.